This T cell receptor beta chain was retrieved from a study of cytomegalovirus exposure and HLA in healthy donors. The donors were healthy bone marrow donors. With 60 Vbeta and 13 Jbeta primers, the PCR was carried out. Clones were read by immunoSEQ multiplex PCR, and TCRdb kept only the in-frame ones, dropping some. Here the sample spans some 95,000 clones, around 84% being singletons. Germline assignment: CDR1 SGHVS and CDR2 FNYEAQ. The CDR3 is 16 amino acids. Unmatched junction bases numbered 15, after V lost 5 bases and J lost 5 bases. The source is a middle-aged woman in good health and CMV-seropositive. This sequence joins TRBV7-6 and TRBJ2-7; TRBD1 matches at 7 bases. Sequencing was carried out using PBMCs. DNA of the CDR3: TGTGCCAGCAGCAGACGATCCGGGACAGATACCCACGAGCAGTACTTC. Its translation is CASSRRSGTDTHEQYF. The whole variable domain, remainder taken from reference TRBV7-6 and TRBJ2-7, is GAGVSQSPRYKVTKRGQDVALRCDPISGHVSLYWYRQALGQGPEFLTYFNYEAQQDKSGLPNDRFSAERPEGSISTLTIQRTEQRDSAMYRCASSRRSGTDTHEQYFGPGTRLTVT.